The 17 T cell receptor beta chains given below trace back to one sample, sequenced in a study of OX40 agonist ivuxolimab in advanced cancers. Method: immunoSEQ multiplex PCR; TCRdb's copy keeps in-frame clones and lacks some. The data hold about 79,000 clones, with more than 85% observed a single time. The source material was CD4+ or CD8+ T cells sorted from blood, sampled in a trial of the OX40 agonist ivuxolimab. These receptors came from an adult with an advanced solid tumor such as melanoma, head and neck, liver or kidney cancer.

The chain carries TRBV15 and TRBJ1-5; no reliable D call. Germline CDR1 is LNHNV and CDR2 is YYDKDF (reference sequence). V was clipped by 0 bases and J by 5 bases, with 8 bases between them. The CDR3 has 14 amino acids. The CDR3: CATSREGGDQPQHF. CDR3 DNA: TGTGCCACCAGCAGAGAAGGTGGTGATCAGCCCCAGCATTTT.

The chain is built from TRBV4-1 and TRBJ2-7; D possibly uses TRBD1 or TRBD2 (5 bases each). CDR1 and CDR2 (germline): MGHRA, YSYEKL. V lost 0 bases to trimming and J lost 10 bases, with 16 bases between them. The CDR3 contains 14 residues. CDR3 loop: CASSQDRDVGRQYF. The CDR3, as DNA: TGCGCCAGCAGCCAAGACCGGGACGTCGGTCGACAGTACTTC.

The V and J genes are TRBV18 and TRBJ1-5, with no clear D. The V gene lost 3 bases and the J gene lost 0 bases, with 9 bases spanning the gap. The CDR3 extends over 15 amino acids. Germline CDR1 and CDR2: KGHSH and LQKENI. The CDR3 DNA reads as TGTGCCAGCTCACCGGAGGTAATTAGCAATCAGCCCCAGCATTTT. Amino acids: CASSPEVISNQPQHF.

V gene TRBV5-3 combines with J gene TRBJ2-3, with TRBD2 matching 7 bases. TRBV5-3 is given ORF status, its function remaining uncertain. V shed 4 bases, J shed 0 bases, and the junction held 8 bases outside the gene matches. This CDR3 has 16 residues. The CDR3 region is CARSPPGGKSTDTQYF. The DNA of the CDR3 is TGTGCCAGAAGCCCCCCCGGGGGGAAAAGCACAGATACGCAGTATTTT.

The chain combines TRBV7-2 with TRBJ2-5; TRBD1 matches at 8 bases. After removal of 5 bases from V and 5 bases from J, the junction contained 1 base not matched to a gene. The germline CDR1 and CDR2 sequences are SGHTA and FQGNSA. The CDR3 covers 12 residues. The CDR3 DNA is TGTGCCAGCAGCAGGGACAGGGAGACCCAGTACTTC. Its protein is CASSRDRETQYF. The entire variable domain, with the rest obtained from reference TRBV7-2 and TRBJ2-5, is as follows: GAGVSQSPSNKVTEKGKDVELRCDPISGHTALYWYRQSLGQGLEFLIYFQGNSAPDKSGLPSDRFSAERTGGSVSTLTIQRTQQEDSAVYLCASSRDRETQYFGPGTRLLVL.

The count of this clone is one. This chain links TRBV9 with TRBJ2-7; D uncertain. The V end lost 0 bases, the J end lost 5 bases, and 9 bases lay between the germline ends. CDR3 length equals 13 residues. The germline V gene encodes CDR1 SGDLS and CDR2 YYNGEE. The CDR3 sequence: CASSVAPIHEQYF. The CDR3, as DNA: TGTGCCAGCAGCGTAGCCCCCATCCACGAGCAGTACTTC.

This clone was detected only once. This sequence joins TRBV14 and TRBJ2-7; 8 bases are shared with TRBD1. Germline V gene data show CDR1 as SGHDN and CDR2 as FVKESK. V lost 4 bases to trimming and J lost 2 bases; unmatched junction nucleotides: 7. This CDR3 has 15 amino acids. CDR3 sequence (DNA): TGTGCCAGCAGCCCCAGGGGGCGTCGCCCCTACGAGCAGTACTTC. Amino acid sequence: CASSPRGRRPYEQYF. Full variable domain (remainder filled in from reference TRBV14 and TRBJ2-7): EAGVTQFPSHSVIEKGQTVTLRCDPISGHDNLYWYRRVMGKEIKFLLHFVKESKQDESGMPNNRFLAERTGGTYSTLKVQPAELEDSGVYFCASSPRGRRPYEQYFGPGTRLTVT.

The chain joins TRBV7-9 to TRBJ2-1; D possibly uses TRBD1 or TRBD2 (7 bases each). Trimming cost V 0 bases and J 10 bases, with 25 bases left between them. In germline, CDR1 is SEHNR, CDR2 FQNEAQ (reference sequence). CDR3 size: 18 residues. This CDR3 is CASSLARGLAARSGEQFF. The CDR3 DNA is TGTGCCAGCAGCTTAGCTAGGGGGCTAGCGGCCAGATCTGGGGAGCAGTTCTTC.

V and J are TRBV7-9 and TRBJ2-3; maybe TRBD1 (5 bases). From germline, CDR1 is SEHNR and CDR2 FQNEAQ (reference sequence). The V end lost 6 bases, the J end lost 8 bases, and 12 bases lay between the germline ends. This CDR3 is 12 amino acids long. The chain's CDR3 is CASSPQGRTQYF. For the CDR3, the DNA is TGTGCCAGCAGTCCCCAGGGCCGTACGCAGTATTTT.

The chain's CDR3 is CASSLGEVTYEQYF. The CDR3 region has the DNA TGTGCCAGCAGTCTCGGAGAGGTGACCTACGAGCAGTACTTC. The genes are TRBV6-5 and TRBJ2-7; D is undetermined. This CDR3 spans 14 amino acids. The V end lost 5 bases, the J end lost 2 bases, and 13 bases lay between the germline ends. Per the germline V gene, CDR1 is MNHEY and CDR2 is SVGAGI.

This clone was seen only a few times. In DNA, the CDR3 is TGTGCCAGCAGTTTAATGCCAGGCTACCAGGGGAGAGCTTTCTTT. As protein: CASSLMPGYQGRAFF. V is TRBV28 and J is TRBJ1-1; maybe TRBD1 (6 bases). The CDR3 has 15 residues. Germline CDR1 reads MDHEN; CDR2 reads SYDVKM. The V end was cut by 2 bases, the J end by 10 bases, with 20 bases between.

This rearrangement joins TRBV1 to TRBJ2-5; the table's D call, TRBD2, has no DNA check behind it. TRBV1 is a documented pseudogene. The CDR3 is 21 residues long. The CDR3 DNA reads as TGCACCAGCAGCCAAGATATGGGGTGGGGGACTCAACTGGGAGGCCAAGAGACCCAGTACTTC. It encodes CTSSQDMGWGTQLGGQETQYF.

This clone was observed once. The V call is TRBV19, the J call TRBJ1-4; D is perhaps TRBD1 (5 bases). V was shortened by 3 bases and J by 0 bases, with 11 bases between the two germline ends. The CDR3 loop spans 16 amino acids. Germline assignment: CDR1 LNHDA and CDR2 SQIVND (reference sequence). This CDR3 is CASSIRADTTNEKLFF. The CDR3 region has the DNA TGTGCCAGTAGTATCAGGGCGGATACAACTAATGAAAAACTGTTTTTT.

V gene TRBV7-8 combines with J gene TRBJ2-6; D remains unclear. CDR1 and CDR2 (germline): SGHVS, FQNEAQ. The CDR3 runs to 17 residues. Trimming took 3 bases from V and 2 from J, leaving 14 bases between them. CDR3 residues: CASSFSFSGPGANVLTF. DNA for the CDR3: TGTGCCAGCAGCTTTTCATTTTCCGGCCCTGGGGCCAACGTCCTGACTTTC.

The chain uses TRBV7-2 and TRBJ2-7; 8 bases are a match to TRBD2. The length of the CDR3 is 14 residues. Per germline, CDR1 SGHTA and CDR2 FQGNSA. Trimming removed 1 base from V and 7 bases from J; junction bases left unmatched: 6. This CDR3 reads CASSLDRTSGEQYF. CDR3 in DNA: TGTGCCAGCAGCTTAGACCGTACTAGCGGTGAGCAGTACTTC.

This chain connects TRBV28 to TRBJ2-3; 11 bases map to TRBD2. Trimming removed 5 bases from V and 1 base from J; junction bases left unmatched: 5. CDR1 and CDR2 from the germline V gene are MDHEN and SYDVKM. This CDR3 spans 16 amino acids. The CDR3 region is CASSGTSGPGTDTQYF. The CDR3 DNA reads TGTGCCAGCAGTGGGACTAGCGGTCCCGGCACAGATACGCAGTATTTT.

V is TRBV2 and J is TRBJ1-6; D is unresolved. The germline V gene encodes CDR1 SNHLY and CDR2 FYNNEI. Between the trimmed V and J ends, which lost 6 bases and 6 bases, there was a span of 9 bases. The CDR3 is 13 amino acids. This CDR3 is CASRPSTNSPLHF. The CDR3 DNA sequence: TGTGCCAGCAGGCCGAGCACTAATTCACCCCTCCACTTT.